Listed below are T cell receptor beta chains from one sample, sequenced in a study of human T cells and chemical hapten exposure. TCRdb passed the RACE reads through MiXCR, listing each CDR3 protein once. The sample has 300,000 to 450,000 distinct CDR3 sequences, less than 6.5% seen once. The material sequenced was whole blood, taken in connection with sensitization to the hapten diphenylcyclopropenone (DPC). The source is a woman aged 45-60 years with alopecia areata. Some clones in this sample may be carry-over from other donors' samples. Both conserved end residues are part of each CDR3. A D gene is named only where the DNA matches it firmly. Size is stated for part of the rows, as once, few or many counts, or as a class when the clone is expanded.

j_call d_call v_call clone_size cdr3_aa cdr3_nt
TRBJ1-5 . TRBV12-3/TRBV12-4 few CASSLTDRRPQHF TGTGCCAGCAGTTTAACCGACAGACGGCCCCAGCATTTT
TRBJ2-7 TRBD1 TRBV10-3 . CAISEPGQGVYEQYF TGTGCCATCTCCGAGCCGGGACAGGGTGTCTACGAGCAGTACTTC
TRBJ2-1 TRBD1 TRBV20-1 many CSARPGQGMVDEQFF TGCAGTGCTAGGCCGGGACAGGGGATGGTCGATGAGCAGTTCTTC
TRBJ2-7 TRBD1 TRBV5-6 few CASRLDRASEEQYF TGTGCCAGCAGACTCGACAGGGCGAGTGAAGAGCAGTACTTC
TRBJ1-1 . TRBV27 . CASSPNLGAFF TGTGCCAGCAGTCCGAATCTCGGGGCTTTCTTT
TRBJ2-3 . TRBV5-4 few CASSLVQEVADTQYF TGTGCCAGCAGCTTGGTCCAAGAGGTTGCAGATACGCAGTATTTT
TRBJ2-1 . TRBV12-3/TRBV12-4 many CASSWAGDEQFF TGTGCCAGCAGTTGGGCTGGGGATGAGCAGTTCTTC
TRBJ2-7 TRBD1 TRBV5-1 . CTSSDTGTGGGEQYF TGCACCAGCAGCGATACAGGGACAGGGGGCGGGGAGCAGTACTTC
TRBJ2-7 . TRBV25-1 many CASSEAGPYEQYF TGTGCCAGCAGTGAGGCAGGGCCCTACGAGCAGTACTTC
TRBJ2-4 . TRBV12-3/TRBV12-4 many CASSPSLLGIQYF TGTGCCAGCAGTCCCTCCCTCCTGGGGATTCAGTACTTC
TRBJ1-5 TRBD1 TRBV11-2 many CASSVTGGSSNQPQHF TGTGCCAGCAGCGTGACAGGGGGCAGTAGCAATCAGCCCCAGCATTTT
TRBJ1-2 . TRBV4-2 . CASSQDYRTGDNYGYTF TGTGCCAGCAGCCAAGATTACCGAACTGGCGATAACTATGGCTACACCTTC
TRBJ2-1 . TRBV20-1 many CSASTTESSYNEQFF TGCAGTGCTTCAACGACAGAGAGCTCCTACAATGAGCAGTTCTTC
TRBJ2-3 TRBD2 TRBV28 many CASSLALGAGGADTQYF TGTGCCAGCAGTTTAGCCTTGGGAGCGGGAGGAGCAGATACGCAGTATTTT
TRBJ2-5 TRBD2 TRBV7-2 many CASSLLAAVQETQYF TGTGCCAGCAGCTTACTAGCGGCGGTCCAAGAGACCCAGTACTTC
TRBJ2-1 . TRBV18 . CASSPRQVAEQFF TGTGCCAGCTCACCGCGACAGGTCGCTGAGCAGTTCTTC
TRBJ1-5 . TRBV20-1 few CSARDVAVRGPQHF TGCAGTGCTAGAGATGTGGCGGTCCGTGGGCCCCAGCATTTT
TRBJ2-3 . TRBV7-8 few CASSLLLRAASGDTQYF TGTGCCAGCAGCTTATTGTTAAGGGCTGCGAGTGGAGATACGCAGTATTTT
TRBJ1-3 . TRBV20-1 many CSARARVSGNTIYF TGCAGTGCTAGGGCCAGGGTCTCTGGAAACACCATATATTTT
TRBJ1-1 . TRBV2 few CASSARQNTEAFF TGTGCCAGCAGTGCCCGACAGAACACTGAAGCTTTCTTT
TRBJ2-3 . TRBV3-1 . CASSQGPDTDTQYF TGTGCCAGCAGCCAAGGACCAGACACAGATACGCAGTATTTT
TRBJ1-2 TRBD1 TRBV6-5 . CASSYSGQGGSGYTF TGTGCCAGCAGTTACTCCGGACAGGGCGGAAGTGGCTACACCTTC
TRBJ1-2 TRBD1 TRBV28 few CASRRRDRGPVGGYTF TGTGCCAGCAGACGACGGGACAGGGGGCCCGTTGGTGGCTACACCTTC